This TCR beta chain was obtained from a study of T cell changes during pregnancy in multiple sclerosis. Assay used: immunoSEQ multiplex PCR; TCRdb lists only in-frame clones, some missing. This sample has about 20,000 clones, with approximately 90% found just once. This CDR3 contains 17 residues. The ends were cut back, 4 bases at V and 5 bases at J, with 22 bases in the middle. Germline V gene lookup returns CDR1 SGHRS and CDR2 YFSETQ. This clonotype was obtained from a female donor in good health, enrolled as a control in a pregnancy study. The starting material was CD8+ T cells from peripheral blood mononuclear cells, obtained in the third trimester of pregnancy. This chain joins TRBV5-1 and TRBJ1-5, with D tentatively TRBD1 (5 bases). CDR3 sequence: CASSPTPSGEGYQPQHF. CDR3 sequence (DNA): TGCGCCAGCAGCCCCACTCCTTCGGGGGAGGGGTATCAGCCCCAGCATTTT.